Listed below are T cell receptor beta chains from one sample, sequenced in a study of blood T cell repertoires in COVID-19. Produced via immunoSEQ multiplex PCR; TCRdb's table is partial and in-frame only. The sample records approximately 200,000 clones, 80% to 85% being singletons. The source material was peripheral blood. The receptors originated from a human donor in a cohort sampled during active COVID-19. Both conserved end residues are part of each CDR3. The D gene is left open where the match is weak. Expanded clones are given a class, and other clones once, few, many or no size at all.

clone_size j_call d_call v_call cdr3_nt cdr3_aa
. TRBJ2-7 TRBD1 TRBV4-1 TGCGCCAGCAGCCAAAGGCAGGGGGCGGGAGAGCAGTACTTC CASSQRQGAGEQYF
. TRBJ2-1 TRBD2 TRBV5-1 TGCGCCAGCAGCTCAGGGACTAGCGGATCCTACAATGAGCAGTTCTTC CASSSGTSGSYNEQFF
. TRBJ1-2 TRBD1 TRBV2 TGTGCCAGCACTACAGGGGGCAAGTATGGCTACACCTTC CASTTGGKYGYTF
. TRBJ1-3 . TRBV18 TGTGCCAGCTCAGCCTCTCCGGGACAACACTCTGGAAACACCATATATTTT CASSASPGQHSGNTIYF
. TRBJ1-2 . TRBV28 TGTGCCAGCAGTCTGCCGCAGTCGTATGGCTACACCTTC CASSLPQSYGYTF
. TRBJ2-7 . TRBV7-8 TGTGCCAGCAGCTTCCCGGCGGGCACCTACGAGCAGTACTTC CASSFPAGTYEQYF
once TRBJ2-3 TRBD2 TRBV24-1 TGTGCCACCAGTGATTCGCCGGGACTAGCGGGAGTCACAGATACGCAGTATTTT CATSDSPGLAGVTDTQYF
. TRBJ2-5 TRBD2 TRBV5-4 TGTGCCAGCAGCTCCTCACTAGCGGGAGGGCAAGAGACCCAGTACTTC CASSSSLAGGQETQYF
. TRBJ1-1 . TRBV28 TGTGCCAGCAGTGCCCCGAGTTCCATGAACACTGAAGCTTTCTTT CASSAPSSMNTEAFF
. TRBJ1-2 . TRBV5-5 TGTGCCAGCAGCTTGGAGGCGGGCGGCAACTATGGCTACACCTTC CASSLEAGGNYGYTF
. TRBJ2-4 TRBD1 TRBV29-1 TGCAGCGGATTGGGGACAGGGATTCAGTACTTC CSGLGTGIQYF
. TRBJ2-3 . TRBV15 TGTGCCACCAGCTCCCTGGGAGTACCAGATACGCAGTATTTT CATSSLGVPDTQYF
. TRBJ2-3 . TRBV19 TGTGCCAGTAGTATCCCCCAGGGTAAGGGAACAGATACGCAGTATTTT CASSIPQGKGTDTQYF
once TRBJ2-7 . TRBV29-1 TGCAGCGTTGTGCGGGACTCGGGGTACGAGCAGTACTTC CSVVRDSGYEQYF
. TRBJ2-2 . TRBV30 TGTGCCTGGAATAAGAACAGGAACACCGGGGAGCTGTTTTTT CAWNKNRNTGELFF
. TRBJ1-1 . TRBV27 TGTGCCAGCAGTCCCGGTTTGAACACTGAAGCTTTCTTT CASSPGLNTEAFF
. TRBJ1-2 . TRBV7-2 TGTGCCAGCAGCTTAGCCCAGGGTCCAAACTATGGCTACACCTTC CASSLAQGPNYGYTF
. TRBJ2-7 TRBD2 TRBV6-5 TGTGCCAGCAGTACCCTAGCGGGAGGGCGCCACGAGCAGTACTTC CASSTLAGGRHEQYF
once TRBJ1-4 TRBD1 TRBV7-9 TGTGCCAGCAGCCCTGGACAGGGGAATGAAAAACTGTTTTTT CASSPGQGNEKLFF
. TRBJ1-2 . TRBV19 TGTGCCAGTAGTATCCAGGGTTACTATGGCTACACCTTC CASSIQGYYGYTF
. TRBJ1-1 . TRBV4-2 TGTGCCAGCAGCCAAGAATTTCGCAGCACTGAAGCTTTCTTT CASSQEFRSTEAFF
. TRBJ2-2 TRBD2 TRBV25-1 TGTGCCAGCGGTCCCGCTAGCGGGAGTATCCCCGGGGAGCTGTTTTTT CASGPASGSIPGELFF
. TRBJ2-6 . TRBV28 TGTGCCAGCAGTTTAGGGGACTGGCGGGGGGCCAACGTCCTGACTTTC CASSLGDWRGANVLTF
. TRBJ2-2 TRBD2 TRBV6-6 TGTGCCAGCAGGCGAGCCGGTCCGGGACTAGCGGCCACCGGGGAGCTGTTTTTT CASRRAGPGLAATGELFF
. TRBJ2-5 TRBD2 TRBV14 TGTGCCAGCAGCCAAGATAGGGGTAGCGGGATATCGGAGACCCAGTACTTC CASSQDRGSGISETQYF
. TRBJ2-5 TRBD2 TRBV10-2 TGCGCCCGCCAGGGTTTTACTAGCGGGAAATTGATTGGGGAGACCCAGTACTTC CARQGFTSGKLIGETQYF
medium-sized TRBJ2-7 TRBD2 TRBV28 TGTGCCAGCAGTTGGACTAGCGGGATCCTAGTTAAGCAGTACTTC CASSWTSGILVKQYF
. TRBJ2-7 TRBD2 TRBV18 TGTGCCAGCTCACTCCGGGAGGCCACCTACGAGCAGTACTTC CASSLREATYEQYF
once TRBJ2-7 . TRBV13 TGTGCCAGCAGCGCCTTAGGGGGAGGGGCCTACGAGCAGTACTTC CASSALGGGAYEQYF
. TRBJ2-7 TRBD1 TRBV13 TGTGCCAGCAGGAGGACAGGTTCCAGCTCCTACGAGCAGTACTTC CASRRTGSSSYEQYF
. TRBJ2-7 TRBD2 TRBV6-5 TGTGCCAGCAGTTGGGGGAGAGGACTAGCCTACGAGCAGTACTTC CASSWGRGLAYEQYF
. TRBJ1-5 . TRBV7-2 TGTGCCAGCAGCGTCCGGGTCCATAGCAATCAGCCCCAGCATTTT CASSVRVHSNQPQHF
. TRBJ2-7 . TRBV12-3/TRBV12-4 TGTGCCAGCAGTATCAGTCGGGGGTACGAGCAGTACTTC CASSISRGYEQYF
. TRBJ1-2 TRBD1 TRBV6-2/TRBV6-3 TGTGCCAGCAGTCCCCCGGACAGGGGGGGCTACACCTTC CASSPPDRGGYTF
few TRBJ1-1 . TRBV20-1 TGCAGTGCTAGTAAGCCGAACACTGAAGCTTTCTTT CSASKPNTEAFF
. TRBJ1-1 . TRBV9 TGTGCCAGCAGCGTAGGACTCCGGGACAATGAAGCTTTCTTT CASSVGLRDNEAFF
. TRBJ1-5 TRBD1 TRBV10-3 TGTGCCATCAGCTCGGGACAGGGAGACAATCAGCCCCAGCATTTT CAISSGQGDNQPQHF
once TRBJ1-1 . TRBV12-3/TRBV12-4 TGTGCCAGCAGTTTAGTCCTCCGGACTGAAGCTTTCTTT CASSLVLRTEAFF
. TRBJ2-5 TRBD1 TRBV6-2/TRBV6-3 TGTGCCAGCAGTTACTCACCTGGACAGGGTAGGGAGACCCAGTACTTC CASSYSPGQGRETQYF
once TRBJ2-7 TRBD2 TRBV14 TGTGCCAGCAGCCGTCAAGCGGGAGAGTCCTACGAGCAGTACTTC CASSRQAGESYEQYF
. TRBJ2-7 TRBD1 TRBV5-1 TGCGCCAGCAGTCCAGGGACAGGGGATATACGGGAGCAGTACTTC CASSPGTGDIREQYF
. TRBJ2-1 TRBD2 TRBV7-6 TGTGCCAGCAGCTTAGTGGCTAGCGGGTTGATGGGCAATGAGCAGTTCTTC CASSLVASGLMGNEQFF
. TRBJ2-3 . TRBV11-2 TGTGCCAGCAGGGAAACTAGTTCAGATACGCAGTATTTT CASRETSSDTQYF
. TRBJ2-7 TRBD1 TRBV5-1 TGCGCCAGCAGCTTGAGCGGGACAGGGTTCGAGCAGTACTTC CASSLSGTGFEQYF
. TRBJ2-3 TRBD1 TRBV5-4 TGTGCCAGCAGCCCTGACAGGGTTCTAACAGATACGCAGTATTTT CASSPDRVLTDTQYF
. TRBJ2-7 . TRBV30 TGTGCCTGGACTACGAGCTACGAGCAGTACTTC CAWTTSYEQYF